This TCR beta chain was found in a study of blood T cell repertoires in COVID-19. Across the whole study: PBMCs, B-cell-depleted T cells, or T cells were the source of the cDNA or gDNA that made up the material.

As processed by the authors: Amplification from reference gene primers served as the basis for estimated nucleated cell counts. Using immunoSEQ multiplex PCR, the repertoire was profiled, and TCRdb retains in-frame clones only, with some absent. The V and J calls and clone size were taken over from that table, and D and trimming were inferred from the DNA. The data show 100,000 to 150,000 clones, with 75% to 90% seen just once and around 3.3% held by the top ten. The germline V and J ends were trimmed by 1 base and 0 bases, with 4 bases remaining between them. The CDR3 has 15 amino acids. Germline values: CDR1 SEHNR, CDR2 FQNEAQ (reference sequence).

Sequenced material: peripheral blood. The chain combines TRBV7-9 with TRBJ1-6; D gene uncertain. This clonotype was obtained from a woman of 80 years or more with COVID-19, enrolled during active disease. The CDR3 DNA reads as TGTGCCAGCAGCTTAGGGAGCTCCTATAATTCACCCCTCCACTTT. The encoded protein is CASSLGSSYNSPLHF. Full variable domain (missing parts from reference TRBV7-9 and TRBJ1-6): DTGVSQNPRHKITKRGQNVTFRCDPISEHNRLYWYRQTLGQGPEFLTYFQNEAQLEKSRLLSDRFSAERPKGSFSTLEIQRTEQGDSAMYLCASSLGSSYNSPLHFGNGTRLTVT.